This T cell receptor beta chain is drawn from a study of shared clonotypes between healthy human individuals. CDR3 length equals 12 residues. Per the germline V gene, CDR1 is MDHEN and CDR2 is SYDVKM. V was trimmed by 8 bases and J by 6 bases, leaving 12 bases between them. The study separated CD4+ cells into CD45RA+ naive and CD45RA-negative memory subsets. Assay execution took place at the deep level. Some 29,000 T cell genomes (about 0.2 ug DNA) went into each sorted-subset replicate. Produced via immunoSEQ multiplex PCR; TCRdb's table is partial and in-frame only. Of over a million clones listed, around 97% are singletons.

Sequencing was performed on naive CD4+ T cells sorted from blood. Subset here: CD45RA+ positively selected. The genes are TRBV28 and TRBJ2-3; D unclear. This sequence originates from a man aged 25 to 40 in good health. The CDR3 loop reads CASHGSRDTQYF. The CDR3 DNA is TGTGCCAGCCATGGGTCCCGGGATACGCAGTATTTT.